This T cell receptor beta chain came from a study of OX40 agonist ivuxolimab in advanced cancers. Study observations and caveats: The 0.1-3.0 mg/kg partial responders had among the lowest clonal expansion. Certain nonresponders likewise exhibited a low normalized T-cell clonal expansion. Researchers did not establish what antigens the expanded peripheral T cells target.

Sequencing was performed with immunoSEQ multiplex PCR; in TCRdb, only in-frame clones are kept and a portion is missing. Here the sample spans some 65,000 clones, about nine tenths being singletons. This CDR3 is 16 amino acids long. V dropped 2 bases and J dropped 1; count of bases not matched to a gene: 3. Germline V gene lookup returns CDR1 LNHDA and CDR2 SQIVND (reference sequence). A note on this clone: The antigen is not known.

The receptor was derived from an adult with an advanced solid tumor such as melanoma, head and neck, liver or kidney cancer. The gene calls are TRBV19 and TRBJ1-5, with TRBD1 matching 9 bases. This material consisted of CD4+ or CD8+ T cells sorted from blood, taken in a trial of the OX40 agonist ivuxolimab. As DNA, the CDR3 is TGTGCCAGTAGTATAAGGACAGGGGAAAGCAATCAGCCCCAGCATTTT. Its translation: CASSIRTGESNQPQHF. Supplemented by reference TRBV19 and TRBJ1-5, the full variable domain reads DGGITQSPKYLFRKEGQNVTLSCEQNLNHDAMYWYRQDPGQGLRLIYYSQIVNDFQKGDIAEGYSVSREKKESFPLTVTSAQKNPTAFYLCASSIRTGESNQPQHFGDGTRLSIL.